The sequence of this T cell receptor beta chain was determined in a study of T cell responses to AZD1222 COVID-19 vaccine. For this clone: Its antigen is currently unknown.

TCRdb keeps only in-frame clones here, not all; method: immunoSEQ multiplex PCR. The data contain some 110,000 clones, about 91% of them singletons. V was trimmed by 2 bases and J by 1 base, leaving 12 bases between them. Looked up from germline, CDR1 is SGHAT and CDR2 is FQNNGV. The CDR3 runs 15 residues. Study observations and caveats: Baseline seropositivity characterized only six or seven AZD1222 recipients.

The clonotype was recovered from an adult in good health. The sequences come from peripheral blood, collected on day 0 of AZD1222 vaccination. The chain links TRBV11-2 to TRBJ2-7, with D unresolved. Here the CDR3 reads CASSLSLWVSYEQYF. The DNA for the CDR3 is TGTGCCAGCAGCTTATCCCTATGGGTATCCTACGAGCAGTACTTC.